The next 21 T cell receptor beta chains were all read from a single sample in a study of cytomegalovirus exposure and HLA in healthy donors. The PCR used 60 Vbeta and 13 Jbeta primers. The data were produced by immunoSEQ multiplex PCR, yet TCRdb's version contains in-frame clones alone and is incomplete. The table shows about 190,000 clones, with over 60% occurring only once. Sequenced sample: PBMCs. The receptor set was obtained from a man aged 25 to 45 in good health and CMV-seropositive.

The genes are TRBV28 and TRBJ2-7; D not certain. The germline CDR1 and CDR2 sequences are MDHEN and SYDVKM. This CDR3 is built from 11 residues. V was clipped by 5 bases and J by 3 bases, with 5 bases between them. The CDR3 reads CASSVNYEQYF. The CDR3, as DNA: TGTGCCAGCAGTGTCAACTACGAGCAGTACTTC.

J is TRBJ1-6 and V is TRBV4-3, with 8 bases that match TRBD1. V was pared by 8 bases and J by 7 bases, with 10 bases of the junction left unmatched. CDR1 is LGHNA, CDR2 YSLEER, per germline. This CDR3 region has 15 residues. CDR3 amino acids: CASAVGTGLNSPLHF. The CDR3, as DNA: TGCGCCAGCGCCGTGGGGACAGGATTAAATTCACCCCTCCACTTT.

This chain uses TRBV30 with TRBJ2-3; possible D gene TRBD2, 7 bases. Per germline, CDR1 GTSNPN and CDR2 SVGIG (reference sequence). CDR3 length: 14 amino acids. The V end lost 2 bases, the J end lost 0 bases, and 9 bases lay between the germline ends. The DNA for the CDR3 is TGTGCCTGGAGTAGGGGGGGGAGCACAGATACGCAGTATTTT. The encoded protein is CAWSRGGSTDTQYF.

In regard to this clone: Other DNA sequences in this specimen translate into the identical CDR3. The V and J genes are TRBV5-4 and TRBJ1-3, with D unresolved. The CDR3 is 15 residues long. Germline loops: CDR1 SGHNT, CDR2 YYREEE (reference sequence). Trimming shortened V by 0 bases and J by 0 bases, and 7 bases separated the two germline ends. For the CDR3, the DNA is TGTGCCAGCAGCTTGGGTGGCTCCTCTGGAAACACCATATATTTT. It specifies CASSLGGSSGNTIYF.

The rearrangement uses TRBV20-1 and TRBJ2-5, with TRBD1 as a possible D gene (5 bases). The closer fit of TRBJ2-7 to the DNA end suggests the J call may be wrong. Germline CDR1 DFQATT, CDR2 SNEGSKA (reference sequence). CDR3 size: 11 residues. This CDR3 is CSAKGSHEQYF. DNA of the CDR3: TGCAGTGCTAAGGGGTCCCACGAGCAGTACTTC.

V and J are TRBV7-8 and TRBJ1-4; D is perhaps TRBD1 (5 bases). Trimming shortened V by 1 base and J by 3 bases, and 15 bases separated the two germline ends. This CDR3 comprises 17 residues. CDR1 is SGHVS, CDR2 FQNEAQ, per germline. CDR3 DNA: TGTGCCAGCAGCTTAGGGGTCGTCAGGGCCCCTAATGAAAAACTGTTTTTT. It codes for CASSLGVVRAPNEKLFF.

CDR3 sequence reads: CASRVGQGYGYTF. The CDR3 DNA reads TGTGCCAGCAGGGTAGGACAGGGCTATGGCTACACCTTC. The chain links TRBV28 to TRBJ1-2, with TRBD1 matching over 8 bases. The CDR3 has 13 amino acids. The trim removed 6 bases at V and 4 bases at J, leaving 4 bases unmatched. Per germline, CDR1 MDHEN and CDR2 SYDVKM.

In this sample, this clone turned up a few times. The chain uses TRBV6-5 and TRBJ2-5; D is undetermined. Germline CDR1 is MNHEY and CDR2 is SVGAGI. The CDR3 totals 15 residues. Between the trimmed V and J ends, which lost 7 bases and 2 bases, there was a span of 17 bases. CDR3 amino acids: CASMKVSANQETQYF. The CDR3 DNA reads TGTGCCAGCATGAAAGTGTCCGCTAATCAAGAGACCCAGTACTTC.

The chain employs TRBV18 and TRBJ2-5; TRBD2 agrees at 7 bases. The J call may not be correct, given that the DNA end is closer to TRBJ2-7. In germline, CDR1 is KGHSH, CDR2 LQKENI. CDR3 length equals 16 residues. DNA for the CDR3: TGTGCCAGCTCACCACGTGAAGCGGGGCTCTCCTACGAGCAGTACTTC. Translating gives CASSPREAGLSYEQYF.

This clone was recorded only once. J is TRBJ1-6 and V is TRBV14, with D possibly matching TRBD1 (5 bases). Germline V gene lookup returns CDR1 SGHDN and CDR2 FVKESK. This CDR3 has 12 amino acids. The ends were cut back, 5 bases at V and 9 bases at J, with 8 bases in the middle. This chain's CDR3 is CASSFRGSPLHF. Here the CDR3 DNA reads TGTGCCAGCAGCTTTAGGGGTTCACCCCTCCACTTT.

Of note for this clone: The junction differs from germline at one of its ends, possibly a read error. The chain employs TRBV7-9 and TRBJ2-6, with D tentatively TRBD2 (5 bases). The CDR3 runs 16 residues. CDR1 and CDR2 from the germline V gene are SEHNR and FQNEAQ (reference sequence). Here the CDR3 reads CSSSSARAPGANVLTF. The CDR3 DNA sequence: TGTTCCAGCAGCTCCGCGCGGGCTCCTGGGGCCAACGTCCTGACTTTC.

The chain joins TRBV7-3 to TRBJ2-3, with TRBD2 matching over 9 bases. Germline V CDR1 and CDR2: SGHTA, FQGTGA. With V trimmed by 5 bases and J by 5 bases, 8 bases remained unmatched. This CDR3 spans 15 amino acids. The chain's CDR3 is CASSTRREGGDTQYF. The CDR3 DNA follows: TGTGCCAGCAGCACCCGGCGGGAGGGCGGAGATACGCAGTATTTT.

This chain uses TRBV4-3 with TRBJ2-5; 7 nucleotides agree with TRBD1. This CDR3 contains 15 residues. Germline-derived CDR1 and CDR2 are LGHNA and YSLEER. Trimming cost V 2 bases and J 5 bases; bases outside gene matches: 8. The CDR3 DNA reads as TGCGCCAGCAGCCAACAGACAGGGTTGGGGGAGACCCAGTACTTC. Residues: CASSQQTGLGETQYF.

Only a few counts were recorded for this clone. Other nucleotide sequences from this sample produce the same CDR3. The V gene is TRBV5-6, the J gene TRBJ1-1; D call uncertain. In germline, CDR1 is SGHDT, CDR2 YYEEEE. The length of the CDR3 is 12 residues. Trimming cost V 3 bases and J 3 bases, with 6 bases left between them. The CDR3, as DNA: TGTGCCAGCAGCTCCGGGGACACTGAAGCTTTCTTT. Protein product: CASSSGDTEAFF.

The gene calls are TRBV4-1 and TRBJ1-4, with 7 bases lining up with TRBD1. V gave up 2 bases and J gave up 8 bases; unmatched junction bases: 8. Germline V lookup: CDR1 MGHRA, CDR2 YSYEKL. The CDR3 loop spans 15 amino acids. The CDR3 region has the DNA TGCGCCAGCAGCCAACGACCGACAGGGCCAGAAAAACTGTTTTTT. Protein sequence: CASSQRPTGPEKLFF.

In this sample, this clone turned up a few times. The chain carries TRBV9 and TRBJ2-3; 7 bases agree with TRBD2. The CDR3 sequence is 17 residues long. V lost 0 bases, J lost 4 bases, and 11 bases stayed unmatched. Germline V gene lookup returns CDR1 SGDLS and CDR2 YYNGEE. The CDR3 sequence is CASSVEEGGRGSDTQYF. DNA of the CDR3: TGTGCCAGCAGCGTAGAAGAGGGCGGGAGAGGCTCAGATACGCAGTATTTT.

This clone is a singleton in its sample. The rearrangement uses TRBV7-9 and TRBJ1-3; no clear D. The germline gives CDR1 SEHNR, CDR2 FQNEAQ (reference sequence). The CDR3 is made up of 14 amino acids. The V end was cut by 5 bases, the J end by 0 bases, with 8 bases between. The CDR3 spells CASSLGVSGNTIYF. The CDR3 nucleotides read TGTGCCAGCAGCCTCGGGGTCTCTGGAAACACCATATATTTT. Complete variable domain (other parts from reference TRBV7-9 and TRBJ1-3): DTGVSQNPRHKITKRGQNVTFRCDPISEHNRLYWYRQTLGQGPEFLTYFQNEAQLEKSRLLSDRFSAERPKGSFSTLEIQRTEQGDSAMYLCASSLGVSGNTIYFGEGSWLTVV.

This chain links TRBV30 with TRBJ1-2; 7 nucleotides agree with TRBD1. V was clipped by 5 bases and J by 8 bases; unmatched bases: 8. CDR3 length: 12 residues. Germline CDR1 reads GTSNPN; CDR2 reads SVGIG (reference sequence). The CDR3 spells CAWLTGSRGYTF. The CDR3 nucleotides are TGTGCCTGGCTGACAGGGTCGAGGGGCTACACCTTC.

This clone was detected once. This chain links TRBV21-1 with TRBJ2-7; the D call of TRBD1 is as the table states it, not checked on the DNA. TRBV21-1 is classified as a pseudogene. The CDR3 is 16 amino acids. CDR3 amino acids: CASPPRKDRGLDEQYF. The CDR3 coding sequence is TGTGCCAGCCCACCCAGAAAGGACAGGGGGCTGGACGAGCAGTACTTC.

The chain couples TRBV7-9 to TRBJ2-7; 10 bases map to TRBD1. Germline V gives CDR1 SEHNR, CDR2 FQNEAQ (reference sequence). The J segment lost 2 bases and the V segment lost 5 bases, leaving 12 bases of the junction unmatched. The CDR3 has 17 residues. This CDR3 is CASSRRGTGEIAYEQYF. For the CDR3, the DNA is TGTGCCAGCAGCCGACGTGGGACAGGGGAAATAGCCTACGAGCAGTACTTC.

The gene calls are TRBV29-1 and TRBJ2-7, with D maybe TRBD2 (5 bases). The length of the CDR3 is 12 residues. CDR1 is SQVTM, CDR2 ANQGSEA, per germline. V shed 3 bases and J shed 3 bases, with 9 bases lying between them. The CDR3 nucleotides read TGCAGCGTTGAGGAGGCCGACTACGAGCAGTACTTC. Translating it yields CSVEEADYEQYF.